The 31 T cell receptor beta chains below all came from one sample that was sequenced in a study of blood T cell repertoires in COVID-19. Assay used: immunoSEQ multiplex PCR; TCRdb lists only in-frame clones, some missing. The sample carries about 190,000 clones, approximately 91% recorded once. Sequencing was done on a sample of peripheral blood. These receptors were obtained from a man aged 30 to 39 with acute or convalescent COVID-19.

This sequence joins TRBV27 and TRBJ2-2; 7 positions agree with TRBD1. V trimming: 2 bases; J trimming: 2 bases; junction bases outside the gene matches: 5. Germline values: CDR1 MNHEY, CDR2 SMNVEV (reference sequence). The CDR3 extends over 16 amino acids. The CDR3 reads CASSLIGQANTGELFF. The CDR3 DNA is TGTGCCAGCAGTTTAATCGGACAGGCCAACACCGGGGAGCTGTTTTTT.

This rearrangement joins TRBV27 to TRBJ1-6, with TRBD1 as a possible D gene (6 bases). The CDR3 has 14 amino acids. V lost 6 bases to trimming and J lost 7 bases, with 13 bases between them. CDR1 is MNHEY, CDR2 SMNVEV, per germline (reference sequence). Here the CDR3 DNA reads TGTGCCAGCAGCCTCGACAGGAGAAATTCACCCCTCCACTTT. Its translation is CASSLDRRNSPLHF.

This clone was counted only a few times. DNA of the CDR3: TGTGCCATCAGTGAGCCCACAGGGAACACCGGGGAGCTGTTTTTT. Its translation is CAISEPTGNTGELFF. The chain links TRBV10-3 to TRBJ2-2, with D possibly TRBD1 on 5 matching bases. V dropped 2 bases and J dropped 1 base, with 8 bases sitting between them. This CDR3 comprises 15 residues. Germline CDR1 ENHRY, CDR2 SYGVKD.

This sequence joins TRBV6-5 and TRBJ1-2; the D is unclear. V lost 9 bases and J 3 bases, leaving 5 bases between the germline ends. This CDR3 is built from 10 residues. Germline lookup yields CDR1 MNHEY and CDR2 SVGAGI. For the CDR3, the DNA is TGTGCCAGTGGGCACTATGGCTACACCTTC. Protein sequence: CASGHYGYTF.

This chain connects TRBV7-9 to TRBJ2-1, with a possible D match to TRBD2 (6 bases). Trimming took 5 bases from V and 10 from J, leaving 15 bases between them. Germline assignment: CDR1 SEHNR and CDR2 FQNEAQ (reference sequence). The CDR3 has 13 residues. CDR3 sequence: CASSRIPGVEQFF. CDR3 nucleotide sequence: TGTGCCAGCAGCCGTATACCGGGAGTGGAGCAGTTCTTC.

The CDR3 loop reads CASRTPRGNTEAFF. CDR3 nucleotide sequence: TGTGCCAGCCGCACTCCTAGGGGTAACACTGAAGCTTTCTTT. This rearrangement joins TRBV6-5 to TRBJ1-1; possible D gene TRBD1, 5 bases. This CDR3 has 14 residues. Germline V gene data show CDR1 as MNHEY and CDR2 as SVGAGI. Trimming stripped 8 bases from V and 2 bases from J, with 15 bases between.

The rearrangement joins TRBV30 to TRBJ1-5; no clear D. The germline CDR1 and CDR2 sequences are GTSNPN and SVGIG (reference sequence). The V gene lost 5 bases and the J gene lost 1 base, with 9 bases spanning the gap. The CDR3 has 13 residues. The CDR3 region has the DNA TGTGCCTGGGATCACGGGAGCAATCAGCCCCAGCATTTT. As protein: CAWDHGSNQPQHF.

V usage is TRBV10-2 and J usage is TRBJ2-1; 7 nucleotides agree with TRBD2. The V segment lost 6 bases and the J segment 5 bases; nucleotides outside the gene matches: 4. The CDR3 consists of 13 residues. Looked up from germline, CDR1 is WSHSY and CDR2 is SAAADI. In nucleotides, the CDR3 is TGCGCCAGCAGAGTGGGGACTAACAATGAGCAGTTCTTC. This sequence encodes CASRVGTNNEQFF.

This CDR3 reads CASRQRQNTEAFF. The CDR3 DNA reads TGTGCCAGCAGACAGAGACAGAACACTGAAGCTTTCTTT. The J gene is TRBJ1-1, the V gene TRBV19; the D gene is possibly TRBD1 (5 bases). The length of the CDR3 is 13 residues. V was trimmed by 9 bases and J by 1 base, leaving 12 bases between them. From germline, CDR1 is LNHDA and CDR2 SQIVND (reference sequence).

The chain recombines TRBV18 with TRBJ1-6; TRBD1 matches at 8 bases. V shed 3 bases, J shed 7 bases, and the junction held 8 bases outside the gene matches. The CDR3 loop spans 16 amino acids. The germline gives CDR1 KGHSH, CDR2 LQKENI. CDR3 in amino acids: CASSPDWTGKNSPLHF. CDR3 in DNA: TGTGCCAGCTCACCCGATTGGACAGGGAAAAATTCACCCCTCCACTTT.

The chain is built from TRBV6-4 and TRBJ1-4; D unresolved. Trimming pared 8 bases from V and 4 bases from J, leaving 20 bases between. CDR1 and CDR2 (germline): MRHNA, SNTAGT. The CDR3 extends over 16 amino acids. This CDR3 reads CASPGSTPILNEKLFF. CDR3 coding DNA: TGTGCCAGCCCTGGTAGTACCCCCATCCTTAATGAAAAACTGTTTTTT.

The V and J genes are TRBV30 and TRBJ1-1, with D tentatively TRBD1 (6 bases). Trimming stripped 2 bases from V and 2 bases from J, with 15 bases between. CDR1 GTSNPN and CDR2 SVGIG come from the germline V gene (reference sequence). The CDR3 length is 15 residues. CDR3 DNA: TGTGCCTGGAGTCCTGTTAGGGGGAAAAACACTGAAGCTTTCTTT. As protein: CAWSPVRGKNTEAFF. Looking up the rest from reference TRBV30 and TRBJ1-1 gives the full variable domain: SQTIHQWPATLVQPVGSPLSLECTVEGTSNPNLYWYRQAAGRGLQLLFYSVGIGQISSEVPQNLSASRPQDRQFILSSKKLLLSDSGFYLCAWSPVRGKNTEAFFGQGTRLTVV.

This chain links TRBV18 with TRBJ2-5; 9 bases align to TRBD2. The germline V gene has CDR1 KGHSH and CDR2 LQKENI. With 4 bases clipped from V and 3 bases from J, the junction kept 3 bases outside the gene matches. The CDR3 covers 14 residues. The CDR3 loop is CASSLAGGKETQYF. CDR3 coding DNA: TGTGCCAGCTCACTCGCGGGGGGGAAAGAGACCCAGTACTTC.

The chain uses TRBV29-1 and TRBJ1-4, with 7 bases fitting TRBD1. The CDR3 covers 13 residues. Germline V gives CDR1 SQVTM, CDR2 ANQGSEA. V dropped 7 bases and J dropped 7; count of bases not matched to a gene: 9. CDR3 region: CSARDRDGEKLFF. In DNA, the CDR3 is TGCAGCGCCCGAGACAGGGACGGTGAAAAACTGTTTTTT.

V gene TRBV14 combines with J gene TRBJ2-5, with a weak D call TRBD1 (5 bases). V lost 5 bases and J 4 bases, leaving 11 bases between the germline ends. Germline values: CDR1 SGHDN, CDR2 FVKESK. This CDR3 has 13 amino acids. CDR3 loop: CASSEGARETQYF. The CDR3 DNA is TGTGCCAGCAGCGAAGGGGCCCGAGAGACCCAGTACTTC.

The gene calls are TRBV5-1 and TRBJ1-4; 7 bases map to TRBD1. This CDR3 is 15 amino acids long. Germline V gene sequence: CDR1 SGHRS, CDR2 YFSETQ. V was clipped by 3 bases and J by 3 bases; unmatched bases: 5. The CDR3 loop is CASSSGQRSNEKLFF. The CDR3 bases are TGCGCCAGCAGCTCGGGACAGCGGTCTAATGAAAAACTGTTTTTT.

This clone was detected only once. The genes are TRBV15 and TRBJ2-1, with TRBD2 matching over 7 bases. Germline V CDR1 and CDR2: LNHNV, YYDKDF (reference sequence). The CDR3 covers 14 residues. V shed 6 bases and J 5 bases; nucleotides not matched to a gene: 7. The CDR3 DNA reads as TGTGCCACCAGTTTGCTGGGGGGGGACAATGAGCAGTTCTTC. It specifies CATSLLGGDNEQFF. Drawing the rest from reference TRBV15 and TRBJ2-1, the complete variable domain is DAMVIQNPRYQVTQFGKPVTLSCSQTLNHNVMYWYQQKSSQAPKLLFHYYDKDFNNEADTPDNFQSRRPNTSFCFLDIRSPGLGDTAMYLCATSLLGGDNEQFFGPGTRLTVL.

The rearrangement joins TRBV20-1 to TRBJ1-1; D ambiguous. The CDR3 totals 11 residues. Deletions cut 3 bases from V and 2 bases from J, with 4 bases between. Germline values: CDR1 DFQATT, CDR2 SNEGSKA (reference sequence). CDR3 DNA sequence: TGCAGTGCTAGGTCAAACACTGAAGCTTTCTTT. This encodes CSARSNTEAFF.

The rearrangement uses TRBV5-4 and TRBJ2-3; tentatively, D is TRBD2 (6 bases). Germline V gene data show CDR1 as SGHNT and CDR2 as YYREEE (reference sequence). CDR3 length: 17 amino acids. The V and J ends lost 6 bases and 4 bases respectively, with 24 bases between them. CDR3 bases: TGTGCCAGCACCCTGGGACGGGGAGGAAGTTCGGCAGATACGCAGTATTTT. Translation gives CASTLGRGGSSADTQYF.

This clone was recorded once. The V call is TRBV28, the J call TRBJ2-7, with 7 bases aligning to TRBD1. The V and J ends lost 5 bases and 9 bases, in that order; junction bases with no gene match: 16. The CDR3 runs to 15 residues. Germline lookup yields CDR1 MDHEN and CDR2 SYDVKM. Written as DNA, the CDR3 is TGTGCCAGCAGTCCCACCCGGACAGGTTCCCGCGGGCAGTACTTC. Amino acids: CASSPTRTGSRGQYF.

In this sample, this clone turned up a few times. This chain uses TRBV5-1 with TRBJ1-2; D gene ambiguous. The CDR3 contains 13 residues. From germline, CDR1 is SGHRS and CDR2 YFSETQ. Trimming left V 9 bases short and J 8 bases short, with 20 bases between. The CDR3: CATPGRALCGYTF. The CDR3 DNA reads TGCGCCACTCCGGGTAGAGCCCTTTGCGGCTACACCTTC. Full variable domain (rest looked up from reference TRBV5-1 and TRBJ1-2): KAGVTQTPRYLIKTRGQQVTLSCSPISGHRSVSWYQQTPGQGLQFLFEYFSETQRNKGNFPGRFSGRQFSNSRSEMNVSTLELGDSALYLCATPGRALCGYTFGSGTRLTVV.

The chain combines TRBV30 with TRBJ2-3, with D perhaps matching TRBD2 (7 bases). V was cut by 6 bases and J by 1 base, with 14 bases left in between. The germline CDR1 and CDR2 sequences are GTSNPN and SVGIG (reference sequence). The CDR3 is 14 residues long. CDR3: CACLGGQRTDTQYF. The CDR3 bases are TGTGCCTGCCTGGGGGGGCAACGCACAGATACGCAGTATTTT. Together with reference TRBV30 and TRBJ2-3, the CDR3 gives the full variable domain: SQTIHQWPATLVQPVGSPLSLECTVEGTSNPNLYWYRQAAGRGLQLLFYSVGIGQISSEVPQNLSASRPQDRQFILSSKKLLLSDSGFYLCACLGGQRTDTQYFGPGTRLTVL.

The CDR3 DNA follows: TGTGCCAGCAGGACAACAGGGGGCTCCACCACCTTC. This codes for CASRTTGGSTTF. The chain joins TRBV12-3 or TRBV12-4 to TRBJ1-2, with TRBD1 matching over 9 bases. With 6 bases clipped from V and 13 bases from J, the junction kept 9 bases outside the gene matches. The CDR3 consists of 12 residues.

This chain joins TRBV19 and TRBJ1-5, with D perhaps matching TRBD1 (6 bases). Looked up from germline, CDR1 is LNHDA and CDR2 is SQIVND (reference sequence). V lost 3 bases and J 2 bases, leaving 11 bases between the germline ends. There are 15 residues in the CDR3. CDR3 bases: TGTGCCAGTAGTATGACAGGCGAGGGCAATCAGCCCCAGCATTTT. Translating gives CASSMTGEGNQPQHF.

This clone was detected only once. The V call is TRBV5-4, the J call TRBJ2-3, with 7 positions matching TRBD2. Germline CDR1 SGHNT, CDR2 YYREEE (reference sequence). The CDR3 contains 14 residues. V was clipped by 4 bases and J by 2 bases; unmatched bases: 4. CDR3 protein: CASSPAGYTDTQYF. DNA of the CDR3: TGTGCCAGCAGCCCAGCGGGGTACACAGATACGCAGTATTTT. The full variable domain, in which reference TRBV5-4 and TRBJ2-3 provide the parts outside the CDR3, is ETGVTQSPTHLIKTRGQQVTLRCSSQSGHNTVSWYQQALGQGPQFIFQYYREEENGRGNFPPRFSGLQFPNYSSELNVNALELDDSALYLCASSPAGYTDTQYFGPGTRLTVL.

The chain recombines TRBV3-1 (or the pseudogene TRBV3-2) with TRBJ1-1; D not certain. Trimming cost V 1 base and J 1 base, with 4 bases left between them. The CDR3 runs to 13 residues. Germline values: CDR1 LGHDT, CDR2 YNNKEL (reference sequence). CDR3 protein: CASSQVANTEAFF. CDR3 DNA: TGTGCCAGCAGCCAAGTGGCGAACACTGAAGCTTTCTTT.

About this clone: Other nucleotide sequences in the sample specify the same CDR3. The gene calls are TRBV28 and TRBJ2-7; D may be TRBD1 (7 bases). Germline lookup yields CDR1 MDHEN and CDR2 SYDVKM. This CDR3 comprises 15 residues. V shed 4 bases and J shed 3 bases, with 16 bases lying between them. The CDR3 reads CASSSRQGGIYEQYF. DNA for the CDR3: TGTGCCAGCAGTTCTCGGCAGGGGGGAATCTACGAGCAGTACTTC.

This chain links TRBV5-4 with TRBJ1-1, with 7 bases fitting TRBD1. The CDR3 covers 16 residues. The J segment lost 1 base and the V segment lost 3 bases, leaving 9 bases of the junction unmatched. Germline CDR1 and CDR2: SGHNT and YYREEE (reference sequence). The CDR3 DNA is TGTGCCAGCAGCTCCCCCACCCAGGGGGAGAACACTGAAGCTTTCTTT. This encodes CASSSPTQGENTEAFF. The full variable domain, completed using reference TRBV5-4 and TRBJ1-1, is ETGVTQSPTHLIKTRGQQVTLRCSSQSGHNTVSWYQQALGQGPQFIFQYYREEENGRGNFPPRFSGLQFPNYSSELNVNALELDDSALYLCASSSPTQGENTEAFFGQGTRLTVV.

The CDR3 coding sequence is TGTGCCAGCAGTTACTCTTGGGCCGGGAACACTGAAGCTTTCTTT. It is translated as CASSYSWAGNTEAFF. The chain recombines TRBV6-5 with TRBJ1-1; D unresolved. V gave up 0 bases and J gave up 1 base, with 9 bases separating them. CDR3 length: 15 residues. CDR1 is MNHEY, CDR2 SVGAGI, per germline.

The CDR3 sequence is CASSPLAGAHADEQFF. The CDR3 DNA sequence: TGTGCCAGCTCACCACTGGCGGGGGCGCATGCGGATGAGCAGTTCTTC. The rearrangement links TRBV18 to TRBJ2-1, with TRBD2 as a possible D gene (7 bases). Germline V gene sequence: CDR1 KGHSH, CDR2 LQKENI. This CDR3 is 16 amino acids long. V was pared by 1 base and J by 8 bases, with 18 bases between.

This sequence joins TRBV6-1 and TRBJ1-1; D is uncertain. Germline V gene data show CDR1 as MNHNS and CDR2 as SASEGT. V was clipped by 3 bases and J by 0 bases, with 8 bases between them. The CDR3 covers 14 residues. CDR3 in DNA: TGTGCCAGCAGTGATTACAGATTGAACACTGAAGCTTTCTTT. Amino acids: CASSDYRLNTEAFF.